A single sample gave rise to the 10 T cell receptor beta chains below, sequenced in a study of T cell responses to AZD1222 COVID-19 vaccine. The assay was immunoSEQ multiplex PCR, and TCRdb's table has in-frame clones only and misses some. The table has 150,000 or so clones, over 75% seen once; the top ten hold 6.9%. The input for sequencing was peripheral blood, taken on day 0 of AZD1222 vaccination. The receptors come from an adult in good health.

This chain joins TRBV27 and TRBJ1-2; perhaps TRBD1 as D (6 bases). Germline CDR1 is MNHEY and CDR2 is SMNVEV (reference sequence). V was clipped by 6 bases and J by 5 bases, with 19 bases between them. CDR3 length: 15 amino acids. The CDR3 sequence is CASSLGRGFVYGYTF. The CDR3 DNA is TGTGCCAGCAGCCTTGGCAGGGGATTTGTATATGGCTACACCTTC.

This clone has more than one count but fewer than ten. V and J are TRBV3-1 (or the pseudogene TRBV3-2) and TRBJ2-1; D may be TRBD1 or TRBD2 (5 bases each). Germline V lookup: CDR1 LGHDT, CDR2 YNNKEL (reference sequence). This CDR3 spans 16 amino acids. V shed 1 base and J shed 1 base, with 11 bases lying between them. The CDR3 DNA is TGTGCCAGCAGCCAAGGGCCGAGGGGTTCCTACAATGAGCAGTTCTTC. Amino acids: CASSQGPRGSYNEQFF.

This clone has a single count. The chain is built from TRBV7-9 and TRBJ2-1, with 9 bases aligning to TRBD1. This CDR3 region has 14 residues. The V gene end was trimmed by 5 bases and the J gene end by 7 bases; junction bases not matched to a gene: 6. From germline, CDR1 is SEHNR and CDR2 FQNEAQ (reference sequence). The CDR3 region is CASSLGQGTNEQFF. CDR3 nucleotide sequence: TGTGCCAGCAGCCTCGGACAGGGGACGAATGAGCAGTTCTTC.

The rearrangement joins TRBV9 to TRBJ1-4, with D unresolved. The CDR3 is 14 residues long. Looked up from germline, CDR1 is SGDLS and CDR2 is YYNGEE. V lost 0 bases to trimming and J lost 8 bases, with 11 bases between them. This CDR3 is CASSVGHGLEKLFF. CDR3 bases: TGTGCCAGCAGCGTAGGTCACGGTCTAGAAAAACTGTTTTTT.

The V gene is TRBV13, the J gene TRBJ1-6; TRBD1 is a possible D gene (5 bases). The CDR3 has 14 residues. Germline lookup yields CDR1 PRHDT and CDR2 FYEKMQ (reference sequence). With 6 bases removed from V and 8 bases from J, the gap between germline ends came to 14 bases. CDR3 region: CASRRDGEHSPLHF. The CDR3 DNA reads TGTGCCAGCAGACGGGACGGGGAACATTCACCCCTCCACTTT.

The chain uses TRBV15 and TRBJ1-2; perhaps TRBD1 as D (6 bases). CDR1 is LNHNV and CDR2 is YYDKDF in the germline V gene (reference sequence). V was trimmed by 1 base and J by 8 bases, leaving 23 bases between them. The CDR3 runs 17 residues. CDR3 bases: TGTGCCACCAGCAGAGCCACATGGACAGATCCGACAAAGGGCTACACCTTC. It yields the protein CATSRATWTDPTKGYTF.

This chain uses TRBV5-5 with TRBJ2-7, with TRBD2 matching over 13 bases. The germline gives CDR1 SGHKS, CDR2 YYEKEE (reference sequence). V lost 4 bases, J lost 2 bases, and 3 bases stayed unmatched. This CDR3 has 15 amino acids. CDR3 nucleotides: TGTGCCAGCAGCGAGGGACTAGCGGGGACCTACGAGCAGTACTTC. It specifies CASSEGLAGTYEQYF.

The rearrangement links TRBV4-1 to TRBJ1-1; D not resolved. The CDR3 runs 14 residues. CDR1 and CDR2 from the germline V gene are MGHRA and YSYEKL. Trimming cost V 0 bases and J 0 bases, with 5 bases left between them. CDR3 region: CASSQDLLNTEAFF. The DNA for the CDR3 is TGCGCCAGCAGCCAAGATTTGTTGAACACTGAAGCTTTCTTT.

V usage is TRBV19 and J usage is TRBJ2-2; D remains ambiguous. Trimming shortened V by 3 bases and J by 3 bases, and 11 bases separated the two germline ends. In germline, CDR1 is LNHDA, CDR2 SQIVND (reference sequence). The CDR3 extends over 15 amino acids. The CDR3 DNA reads TGTGCCAGTAGTATTGGTCCAGCGTACACCGGGGAGCTGTTTTTT. Protein: CASSIGPAYTGELFF.

This chain joins TRBV11-3 and TRBJ2-2; 7 bases line up with TRBD1. Germline lookup yields CDR1 SGHNT and CDR2 YENEEA. CDR3 size: 15 residues. The V and J ends lost 5 bases and 7 bases, in that order; junction bases with no gene match: 10. DNA for the CDR3: TGTGCCAGCAGCCTCAGACAGGGTGGTAACGGGGAGCTGTTTTTT. It yields the protein CASSLRQGGNGELFF. The variable domain in full, with the rest retrieved from reference TRBV11-3 and TRBJ2-2, is EAGVVQSPRYKIIEKKQPVAFWCNPISGHNTLYWYLQNLGQGPELLIRYENEEAVDDSQLPKDRFSAERLKGVDSTLKIQPAELGDSAVYLCASSLRQGGNGELFFGEGSRLTVL.